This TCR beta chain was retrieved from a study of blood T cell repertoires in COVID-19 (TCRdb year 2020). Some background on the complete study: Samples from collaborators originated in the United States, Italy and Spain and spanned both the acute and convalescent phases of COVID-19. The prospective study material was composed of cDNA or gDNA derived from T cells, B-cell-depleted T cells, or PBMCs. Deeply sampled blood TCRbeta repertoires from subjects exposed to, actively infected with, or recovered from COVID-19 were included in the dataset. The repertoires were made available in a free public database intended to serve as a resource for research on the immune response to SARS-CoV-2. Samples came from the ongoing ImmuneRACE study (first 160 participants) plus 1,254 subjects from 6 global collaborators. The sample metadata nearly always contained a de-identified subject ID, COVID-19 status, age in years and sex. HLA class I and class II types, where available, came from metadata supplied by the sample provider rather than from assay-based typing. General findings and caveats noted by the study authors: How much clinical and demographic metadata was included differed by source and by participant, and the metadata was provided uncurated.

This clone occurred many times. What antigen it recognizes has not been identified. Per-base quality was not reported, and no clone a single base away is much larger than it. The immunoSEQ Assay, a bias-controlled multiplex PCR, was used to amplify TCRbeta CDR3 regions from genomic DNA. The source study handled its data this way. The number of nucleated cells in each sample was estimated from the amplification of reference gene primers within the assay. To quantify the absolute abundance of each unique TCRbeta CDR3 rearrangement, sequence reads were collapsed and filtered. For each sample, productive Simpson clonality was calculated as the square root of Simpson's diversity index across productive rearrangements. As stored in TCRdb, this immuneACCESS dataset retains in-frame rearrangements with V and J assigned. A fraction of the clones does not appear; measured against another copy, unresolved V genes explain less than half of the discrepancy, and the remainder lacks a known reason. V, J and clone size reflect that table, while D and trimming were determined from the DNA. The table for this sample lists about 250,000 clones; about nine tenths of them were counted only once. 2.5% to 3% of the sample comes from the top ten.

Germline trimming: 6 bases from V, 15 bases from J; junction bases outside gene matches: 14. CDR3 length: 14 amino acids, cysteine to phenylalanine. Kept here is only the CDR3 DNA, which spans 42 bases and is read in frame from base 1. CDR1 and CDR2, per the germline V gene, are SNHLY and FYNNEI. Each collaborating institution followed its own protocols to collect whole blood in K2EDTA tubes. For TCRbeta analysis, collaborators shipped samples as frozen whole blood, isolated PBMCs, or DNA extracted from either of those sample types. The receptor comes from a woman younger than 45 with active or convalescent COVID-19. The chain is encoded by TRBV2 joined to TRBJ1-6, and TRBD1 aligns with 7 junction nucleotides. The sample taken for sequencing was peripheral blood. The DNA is TGTGCCAGCAGCGAACCCACCACAGGGGCGTTCCTCCACTTT. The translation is CASSEPTTGAFLHF.